These T cell receptor beta chains were read from a single sample in a study of radiation and T cells in renal cell carcinoma. The protocol was immunoSEQ multiplex PCR, while the TCRdb copy is restricted to in-frame clones and leaves out a portion. Of about 130,000 clones in the sample, around 90% were seen once. The sample was blood, taken from a patient whose treatment included radiotherapy and nephrectomy. These receptors originate from a woman aged 65 to 85 with renal cell carcinoma. Both conserved end residues are part of each CDR3.

J gene,V gene,CDR3 length,CDR3 protein
TRBJ1-2,TRBV9,14,CASSSTDRDYGYTF
TRBJ2-2,TRBV9,15,CASSLRGVNTGELFF
TRBJ1-4,TRBV19,15,CASTGYDHRVEKLFF
TRBJ1-4,TRBV27,14,CASSFSSSAEKLFF
TRBJ2-7,TRBV6-5,15,CASSYSGGESYEQYF
TRBJ2-1,TRBV6-5,15,CASSVGQGGYNEQFF
TRBJ1-1,TRBV9,14,CASSRRGMNTEAFF
TRBJ1-2,TRBV5-1,17,CASSLGTKGGANQGYTF
TRBJ2-3,TRBV7-7,17,CASSRRGLIIGPDTQYF
TRBJ1-5,TRBV6-1,14,CAITRTGINQPQHF
TRBJ2-5,TRBV6-5,15,CASSRGGGHQETQYF
TRBJ1-5,TRBV7-2,13,CASSFWENQPQHF
TRBJ2-3,TRBV7-9,14,CASSFTGVPDTQYF
TRBJ2-2,TRBV2,13,CASRTANTGELFF
TRBJ1-5,TRBV30,14,CAWSNGQMTQPQHF
TRBJ1-1,TRBV4-3,14,CASSQGWGNTEAFF
TRBJ2-1,TRBV6-5,11,CASIQGYEQFF
TRBJ1-4,TRBV7-2,15,CASSFTDSHNEKLFF
TRBJ2-2,TRBV5-1,15,CASSLWQGNTGELFF
TRBJ2-7,TRBV15,13,CATSREPSYEQYF
TRBJ1-2,TRBV30,13,CAWSDRGDYGYTF
TRBJ2-1,TRBV28,12,CASLSSLHEQFF
TRBJ1-4,TRBV15,16,CATSRDQIGGGEKLFF
TRBJ1-2,TRBV5-1,17,CASSLAAQPDRGYGYTF
TRBJ1-2,TRBV19,15,CASSFPRTANYGYTF
TRBJ2-7,TRBV13,14,CASSFRQGAYEQYF
TRBJ1-1,TRBV5-1,16,CASSLIGGSTGTEAFF
TRBJ1-6,TRBV6-1,14,CASSDVSGGSPLHF
TRBJ2-3,TRBV7-2,14,CASSFRGSTDTQYF
TRBJ2-3,TRBV7-9,17,CASSLWARRGRTDTQYF
TRBJ1-1,TRBV7-3,17,CASSPPGQGAGNTEAFF